This T cell receptor (beta chain) is drawn from a study of OX40 agonist ivuxolimab in advanced cancers. Study context: In three patients, partial responses were observed, one with hepatocellular carcinoma and two with cutaneous melanoma.

The data were produced by immunoSEQ multiplex PCR, yet TCRdb's version contains in-frame clones alone and is incomplete. Found here are tens of thousands of clones, approximately 84% of them singletons; the top ten hold over 1.5%. Researchers took blood at baseline, on cycle 4 day 1, and on cycle 7 day 1. The sample here was CD4+ or CD8+ T cells sorted from blood, taken in a trial of the OX40 agonist ivuxolimab. This TCR was recovered from an adult with an advanced solid tumor such as melanoma, head and neck, liver or kidney cancer.

The CDR3 nucleotides are TGTGCCAGCAGATGGGCAACCAACACCGGGGAGCTGTTTTTT. It yields the protein CASRWATNTGELFF. The chain is built from TRBV6-5 and TRBJ2-2; D remains ambiguous. V lost 6 bases, J lost 2 bases, and 10 bases lay in between. This CDR3 has 14 amino acids. The germline V gene has CDR1 MNHEY and CDR2 SVGAGI.